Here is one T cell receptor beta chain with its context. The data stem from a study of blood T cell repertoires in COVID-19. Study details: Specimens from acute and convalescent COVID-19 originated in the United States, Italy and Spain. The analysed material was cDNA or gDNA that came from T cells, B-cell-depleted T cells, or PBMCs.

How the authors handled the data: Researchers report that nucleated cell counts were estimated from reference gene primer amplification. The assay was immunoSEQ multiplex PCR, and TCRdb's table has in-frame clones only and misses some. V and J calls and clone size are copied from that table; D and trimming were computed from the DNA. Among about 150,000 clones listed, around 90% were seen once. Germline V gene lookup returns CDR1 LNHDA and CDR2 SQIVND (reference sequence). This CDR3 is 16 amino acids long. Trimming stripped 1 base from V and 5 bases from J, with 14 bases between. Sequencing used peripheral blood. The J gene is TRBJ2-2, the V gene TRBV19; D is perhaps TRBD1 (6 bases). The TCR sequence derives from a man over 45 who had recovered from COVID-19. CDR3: CASSIGAGVATGELFF. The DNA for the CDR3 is TGTGCCAGTAGTATAGGGGCAGGGGTTGCGACCGGGGAGCTGTTTTTT.